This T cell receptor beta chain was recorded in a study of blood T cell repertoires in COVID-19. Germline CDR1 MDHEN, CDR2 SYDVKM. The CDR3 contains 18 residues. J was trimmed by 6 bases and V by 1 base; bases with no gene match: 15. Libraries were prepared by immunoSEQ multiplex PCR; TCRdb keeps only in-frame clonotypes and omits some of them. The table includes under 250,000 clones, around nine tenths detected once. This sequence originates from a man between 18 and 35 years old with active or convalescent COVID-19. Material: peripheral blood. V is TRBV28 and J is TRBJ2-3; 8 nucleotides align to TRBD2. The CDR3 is CASSLSPLQRGKGDTQYF. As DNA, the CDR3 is TGTGCCAGCAGTTTATCCCCTCTCCAGCGGGGGAAGGGGGATACGCAGTATTTT.